The 17 T cell receptor beta chains reported below all come from one sample, sequenced in a study of T cell responses to AZD1222 COVID-19 vaccine. Assay: immunoSEQ multiplex PCR; the TCRdb copy retains only in-frame clones and omits some. The sample holds about 120,000 clones, 91% seen once. Sequencing used peripheral blood, obtained on day 0 of AZD1222 vaccination. Receptors originate from an adult in good health.

The chain carries TRBV24-1 and TRBJ2-5; D may be TRBD2 (6 bases). CDR3 length equals 15 residues. Germline loops: CDR1 KGHDR, CDR2 SFDVKD. Between the trimmed V and J ends, which lost 0 bases and 2 bases, there was a span of 9 bases. This chain's CDR3 is CATSDLLGGQETQYF. In DNA, the CDR3 is TGTGCCACCAGTGATTTGCTTGGGGGGCAAGAGACCCAGTACTTC.

This CDR3 is CASSLDGFYEQYF. In DNA form, the CDR3 reads TGTGCCAGCAGTTTGGACGGATTCTACGAGCAGTACTTC. V is TRBV12-3 or TRBV12-4 and J is TRBJ2-7; D is undetermined. This CDR3 has 13 residues. V dropped 3 bases and J dropped 3 bases, with 9 bases sitting between them.

The gene calls are TRBV28 and TRBJ1-1; tentative D call: TRBD1 (6 bases). The V end was cut by 5 bases, the J end by 4 bases, with 14 bases between. Germline V gene sequence: CDR1 MDHEN, CDR2 SYDVKM. The CDR3 length is 14 residues. CDR3 residues: CASSPVRGGTEAFF. The CDR3 coding sequence is TGTGCCAGCAGTCCCGTGAGAGGGGGCACTGAAGCTTTCTTT.

The chain employs TRBV19 and TRBJ1-5; TRBD1 agrees at 7 bases. After removal of 4 bases from V and 9 bases from J, the junction contained 30 bases not matched to a gene. Germline values: CDR1 LNHDA, CDR2 SQIVND (reference sequence). The CDR3 covers 21 residues. The CDR3 DNA sequence: TGTGCCAGTAGTACCCCAGTACCCCCCGGTGGGGGACAGCTAATCGTTTGGCCCCAGCATTTT. It yields the protein CASSTPVPPGGGQLIVWPQHF.

This chain joins TRBV6-5 and TRBJ2-3; 7 nucleotides line up with TRBD2. Trimming at V came to 6 bases and at J to 2 bases, leaving 5 bases not matched to a gene. CDR3 length: 14 amino acids. Looked up from germline, CDR1 is MNHEY and CDR2 is SVGAGI. The CDR3 reads CASRYGTTTDTQYF. As DNA, the CDR3 is TGTGCCAGCAGGTACGGGACTACCACAGATACGCAGTATTTT.

The V gene is TRBV20-1, the J gene TRBJ1-4; a weak D match, TRBD1 (5 bases). The CDR3 has 11 amino acids. The V gene lost 6 bases and the J gene lost 11 bases, with 13 bases spanning the gap. The germline V gene encodes CDR1 DFQATT and CDR2 SNEGSKA (reference sequence). CDR3 protein: CSAGQGLKLFF. The CDR3 bases are TGCAGTGCAGGGCAGGGTCTGAAACTGTTTTTT.

This clone occurred once. The chain uses TRBV28 and TRBJ2-2; D is tentatively TRBD1 or TRBD2 (5 bases each). Germline lookup yields CDR1 MDHEN and CDR2 SYDVKM. The CDR3 totals 17 residues. The V gene lost 5 bases and the J gene lost 3 bases, with 19 bases spanning the gap. The CDR3 coding sequence is TGTGCCAGCAGTCTTGGAGCCCGGGGCCTACACACCGGGGAGCTGTTTTTT. It codes for CASSLGARGLHTGELFF.

This clone was seen once. V and J are TRBV9 and TRBJ1-1; D gene unclear. This CDR3 region has 16 residues. Germline V gene lookup returns CDR1 SGDLS and CDR2 YYNGEE. V was cut by 0 bases and J by 0 bases, with 12 bases left in between. The CDR3 reads CASSVAPGHMNTEAFF. CDR3 sequence (DNA): TGTGCCAGCAGCGTAGCACCCGGGCATATGAACACTGAAGCTTTCTTT.

The genes are TRBV14 and TRBJ2-1; TRBD1 matches at 9 bases. Germline V gives CDR1 SGHDN, CDR2 FVKESK. J was trimmed by 8 bases and V by 3 bases; bases with no gene match: 11. This CDR3 spans 16 amino acids. CDR3 sequence reads: CASSQRKGQGFDEQFF. In nucleotides, the CDR3 is TGTGCCAGCAGCCAGAGAAAGGGACAGGGCTTCGATGAGCAGTTCTTC.

The chain recombines TRBV5-1 with TRBJ1-1; D is unresolved. This CDR3 region has 14 residues. V was trimmed by 3 bases and J by 4 bases, leaving 13 bases between them. Germline CDR1 SGHRS, CDR2 YFSETQ. CDR3 DNA sequence: TGCGCCAGCAGCTCGCTGGATTGGGGCACTGAAGCTTTCTTT. Translation gives CASSSLDWGTEAFF.

The genes are TRBV12-3 or TRBV12-4 and TRBJ1-2, with a tentative D call TRBD1 (5 bases). CDR3 size: 12 residues. The germline V and J ends were trimmed by 6 bases and 7 bases, with 12 bases remaining between them. CDR3 residues: CASRKGETGYTF. The CDR3, as DNA: TGTGCCAGCAGGAAAGGGGAAACTGGCTACACCTTC.

The J gene is TRBJ2-1, the V gene TRBV3-1 (or the pseudogene TRBV3-2), with 13 nucleotides matching TRBD2. J lost 6 bases, V lost 3 bases, and 5 bases had no gene match. This CDR3 is built from 16 residues. The germline CDR1 and CDR2 sequences are LGHDT and YNNKEL (reference sequence). CDR3 amino acids: CASSQILAGGTNEQFF. CDR3 coding DNA: TGTGCCAGCAGCCAGATACTAGCGGGGGGGACCAATGAGCAGTTCTTC.

This clone was seen just once. The rearrangement links TRBV5-6 to TRBJ2-2, with TRBD1 matching over 8 bases. CDR1 and CDR2 (germline): SGHDT, YYEEEE. The CDR3 extends over 16 amino acids. With V trimmed by 6 bases and J by 8 bases, 15 bases remained unmatched. CDR3 amino acids: CASTPPGQASPGELFF. In nucleotides, the CDR3 is TGTGCCAGCACCCCCCCGGGACAGGCCTCACCGGGGGAGCTGTTTTTT.

The chain carries TRBV7-8 and TRBJ2-3, with 7 bases identical to TRBD1. The CDR3 totals 18 residues. V trimming: 4 bases; J trimming: 2 bases; junction bases outside the gene matches: 15. The V gene's germline CDR1 is SGHVS and CDR2 FQNEAQ. The CDR3 DNA reads TGTGCCAGCAGCTCTCACCCCGGCGACAGGGCTATCACAGATACGCAGTATTTT. It translates to CASSSHPGDRAITDTQYF.

The chain links TRBV28 to TRBJ1-1, with 7 positions matching TRBD1. CDR3 length: 15 residues. CDR1 MDHEN and CDR2 SYDVKM come from the germline V gene. The V and J ends lost 6 bases and 5 bases, in that order; junction bases with no gene match: 12. The DNA of the CDR3 is TGTGCCAGCAGACCAACATTAGGGGGCTTAACTGAAGCTTTCTTT. Translated, it gives CASRPTLGGLTEAFF.

The chain carries TRBV10-3 and TRBJ1-1; 7 bases match TRBD1. Looked up from germline, CDR1 is ENHRY and CDR2 is SYGVKD. The CDR3 has 14 residues. Trimming at V came to 8 bases and at J to 4 bases, leaving 10 bases not matched to a gene. CDR3 in amino acids: CAIGKQQGSTEAFF. As DNA, the CDR3 is TGTGCCATCGGGAAACAACAGGGGAGCACTGAAGCTTTCTTT.

The V gene is TRBV27, the J gene TRBJ2-5; D remains ambiguous. V lost 9 bases and J lost 4, with 15 bases in between. The V gene's germline CDR1 is MNHEY and CDR2 SMNVEV (reference sequence). The CDR3 length is 13 residues. The CDR3 DNA follows: TGTGCCAGTAGTGCCGTTATCCGAGAGACCCAGTACTTC. This translates into CASSAVIRETQYF.